This is a list of T cell receptor beta chains from one sample in a study of shared clonotypes between healthy human individuals. The protocol was immunoSEQ multiplex PCR, while the TCRdb copy is restricted to in-frame clones and leaves out a portion. The sample lists 1.5 million to 2.5 million clones, about 95% occurring once. Sequencing input: naive CD8+ T cells sorted from blood. All receptors come from a man younger than 35 in good health. The CDR3 runs from the conserved cysteine through the conserved F or W. A D gene is named only where the DNA matches it firmly. Rows may omit the clone size; those that give it use once, few, many or a size class.

TRBJ2-7 | TRBV27 | NA | NA | TGTGCCAGCAGTTACGTAGGGGGGGGTTTATACGAGCAGTACTTC | CASSYVGGGLYEQYF
TRBJ2-7 | TRBV7-8 | NA | TRBD2 | TGTGCCAGCAGCCGGGAGGTATGGACTGAGGATTACGAGCAGTACTTC | CASSREVWTEDYEQYF
TRBJ2-3 | TRBV30 | NA | NA | TGTGCCTGGAGTGTAGAACCCCGGCCCACAGATACGCAGTATTTT | CAWSVEPRPTDTQYF
TRBJ2-5 | TRBV6-1 | NA | NA | TGTGCCAGCGGATCAACAGGGGAGACCCAGTACTTC | CASGSTGETQYF
TRBJ2-7 | TRBV6-1 | NA | TRBD1 | TGTGCCAGCAGGGGACAGGGACGCTGGGACGAGCAGTACTTC | CASRGQGRWDEQYF
TRBJ2-1 | TRBV27 | NA | NA | TGTGCCAGCAGTCCAGGGAGCTCCGGGAGCAAATCCTACAATGAGCAGTTCTTC | CASSPGSSGSKSYNEQFF
TRBJ2-7 | TRBV6-1 | NA | TRBD1 | TGTGCCAGCAGTGAGATCACAGGGGAAATCCCCTACGAGCAGTACTTC | CASSEITGEIPYEQYF
TRBJ1-5 | TRBV28 | NA | TRBD1 | TGTGCCAGCAGTTTATCCGGGACAGGGTATAGCAATCAGCCCCAGCATTTT | CASSLSGTGYSNQPQHF
TRBJ2-7 | TRBV4-3 | NA | NA | TGCGCCAGCAGCCAAATGACAGGTAGCTCCTACGAGCAGTACTTC | CASSQMTGSSYEQYF
TRBJ1-6 | TRBV6-5 | NA | NA | TGTGCCAGCAGTTTGGGAACTGATAATTCACCCCTCCACTTT | CASSLGTDNSPLHF
TRBJ2-1 | TRBV5-8 | NA | NA | TGTGCCAGCAGCTTTTACCCGGGAGCCAATGAGCAGTTCTTC | CASSFYPGANEQFF
TRBJ2-3 | TRBV19 | few | NA | TGTGCCAGTAGTCCGCTTTGGAGCACAGATACGCAGTATTTT | CASSPLWSTDTQYF
TRBJ2-7 | TRBV2 | once | TRBD2 | TGTGCCAGCAGTGAGGAGCGGGGTCTCTACGAGCAGTACTTC | CASSEERGLYEQYF
TRBJ1-4 | TRBV4-1 | NA | NA | TGCGCCAGCAGCCAAGACGCGGGGTCAGGAGAAAAACTGTTTTTT | CASSQDAGSGEKLFF
TRBJ2-1 | TRBV7-9 | NA | TRBD1 | TGTGCCAGCAGCTTAGCGCCGGGACAGGGTCTGTCCAATGAGCAGTTCTTC | CASSLAPGQGLSNEQFF
TRBJ2-7 | TRBV27 | NA | NA | TGTGCCAGCAGTTTATACCAGACAGTGAGCTCCTACGAGCAGTACTTC | CASSLYQTVSSYEQYF
TRBJ2-7 | TRBV7-3 | NA | NA | TGTGCCAGCAGCCCCGACGCAGGGTTCGGCGAGCAGTACTTC | CASSPDAGFGEQYF
TRBJ2-1 | TRBV19 | NA | TRBD1 | TGTGCCAGTAGTATCGGACAGGGGATTTACAATGAGCAGTTCTTC | CASSIGQGIYNEQFF
TRBJ1-5 | TRBV19 | few | NA | TGTGCCAGTAGTATAGGGGATTATAGCAATCAGCCCCAGCATTTT | CASSIGDYSNQPQHF
TRBJ2-1 | TRBV5-8 | once | TRBD1 | TGTGCCAGCAGCTGGACAGGGGGCCTCTCCTACAATGAGCAGTTCTTC | CASSWTGGLSYNEQFF
TRBJ2-7 | TRBV13 | NA | TRBD2 | TGTGCCAGCAGCCCCCGACTAGCGGCCTCCTACGAGCAGTACTTC | CASSPRLAASYEQYF
TRBJ2-7 | TRBV4-1 | NA | TRBD2 | TGCGCCAGCAGCCAAGTACCGGGACTAGCGGGCGAGCAGTACTTC | CASSQVPGLAGEQYF
TRBJ1-2 | TRBV27 | NA | TRBD1 | TGTGCCTCCGGGACAGCCTATGGCTACACCTTC | CASGTAYGYTF
TRBJ2-1 | TRBV9 | NA | TRBD2 | TGTGCCAGCAGCGTAGACGGGAGGAGGTACAATGAGCAGTTCTTC | CASSVDGRRYNEQFF
TRBJ1-5 | TRBV27 | NA | NA | TGTGCCAGCAGTTCCTTTGGCAATCAGCCCCAGCATTTT | CASSSFGNQPQHF
TRBJ1-1 | TRBV11-2 | NA | NA | TGTGCCAGCAGCTTAGCTCTATTCGTAGACACTCGCACTGAAGCTTTCTTT | CASSLALFVDTRTEAFF
TRBJ2-2 | TRBV27 | NA | TRBD2 | TGTGCCAGCAGTTTATACCCGACTAGCGGGGCCATCACCGGGGAGCTGTTTTTT | CASSLYPTSGAITGELFF
TRBJ2-3 | TRBV5-1 | NA | NA | TGCGCCAGCAGCCCATACGAGGGGGAGGGTGTGGATACGCAGTATTTT | CASSPYEGEGVDTQYF
TRBJ2-5 | TRBV27 | once | NA | TGTGCCAGCAGTTTACTTGGAGAGACCCAGTACTTC | CASSLLGETQYF
TRBJ2-7 | TRBV2 | NA | NA | TGTGCCAGCCGGGACAACTCCTACGAGCAGTACTTC | CASRDNSYEQYF
TRBJ2-7 | TRBV6-5 | NA | TRBD1 | TGTGCCAGCAGGCCCGGGACAGGATACGAGCAGTACTTC | CASRPGTGYEQYF
TRBJ2-3 | TRBV15 | NA | NA | TGTGCCACCAGCCCCAACGGGAACACAGATACGCAGTATTTT | CATSPNGNTDTQYF
TRBJ2-1 | TRBV13 | NA | NA | TGTGCCAGCAGCTTAGATTCGGACCGTCAATTCCAGTTCTTC | CASSLDSDRQFQFF
TRBJ1-1 | TRBV9 | NA | TRBD1 | TGTGCCAGCAGCGTAGTTCAAACAGGGGTTATGGGGAACACTGAAGCTTTCTTT | CASSVVQTGVMGNTEAFF
TRBJ2-1 | TRBV5-4 | NA | TRBD2 | TGTGCCAGCAGTCCTAGGACTAGCGGGGGGGCCCCTGAGCAGTTCTTC | CASSPRTSGGAPEQFF
TRBJ2-3 | TRBV5-1 | NA | NA | TGCGCCAGCAGCCCCACGGGGCAGCCGGGCACAGATACGCAGTATTTT | CASSPTGQPGTDTQYF
TRBJ2-1 | TRBV15 | NA | NA | TGTGCCACCAGCTTTCCACTTAGCGCGGACAGCTCCTACAATGAGCAGTTCTTC | CATSFPLSADSSYNEQFF
TRBJ1-1 | TRBV28 | NA | TRBD1 | TGTGCCAGCAACCAAGACAGGGGAGGCACTGAAGCTTTCTTT | CASNQDRGGTEAFF
TRBJ2-7 | TRBV5-6 | NA | TRBD2 | TGTGCCAGCAGCCAGGGACTAGCGCACTACGAGCAGTACTTC | CASSQGLAHYEQYF
TRBJ2-7 | TRBV6-1 | NA | NA | TGTGCCAGCAGTGAGCGGGCGCGCTACGAGCAGTACTTC | CASSERARYEQYF
TRBJ2-3 | TRBV15 | NA | TRBD2 | TGTGCCACCAGCAGGTCCCCACTAGCGGGGGACACAGATACGCAGTATTTT | CATSRSPLAGDTDTQYF
TRBJ2-1 | TRBV7-9 | NA | TRBD2 | TGTGCCAGCAGCTCCTTAGGAGGGGAGGGGTACAATGAGCAGTTCTTC | CASSSLGGEGYNEQFF
TRBJ2-7 | TRBV5-4 | NA | TRBD1 | TGTGCCAGCAGCACAGGACAGGGTCTAGACGAGCAGTACTTC | CASSTGQGLDEQYF
TRBJ1-2 | TRBV2 | NA | TRBD1 | TGTGCCAGCAGTGAACTGGGACAGGGGGCTTCAAACTATGGCTACACCTTC | CASSELGQGASNYGYTF
TRBJ1-1 | TRBV28 | NA | NA | TGTGCCAGCAGTTTCTCGGCGGTCCTGGCCACTGAAGCTTTCTTT | CASSFSAVLATEAFF
TRBJ2-3 | TRBV30 | NA | NA | TGTGCCTGGAGTGAAGATACGCAGTATTTT | CAWSEDTQYF
TRBJ2-2 | TRBV6-4 | NA | TRBD2 | TGTGCCAGCAGTGGCAAGGGCGGGGGGAACACCGGGGAGCTGTTTTTT | CASSGKGGGNTGELFF
TRBJ1-3 | TRBV7-9 | NA | NA | TGTGCCAGCAGCTTAGTCTACGGGGGGCAGAGTGGAAACACCATATATTTT | CASSLVYGGQSGNTIYF
TRBJ1-2 | TRBV27 | once | NA | TGTGCCAGCAGTTTTACAGGCTCTAACTATGGCTACACCTTC | CASSFTGSNYGYTF
TRBJ2-2 | TRBV7-7 | NA | NA | TGTGCTAGCAGCCCCCAGCGTGGGGTCACCGGGGAGCTGTTTTTT | CASSPQRGVTGELFF
TRBJ2-7 | TRBV27 | NA | NA | TGTGCCAGCAGTTTTGGGGACTCCTCCTCCTACGAGCAGTACTTC | CASSFGDSSSYEQYF
TRBJ1-1 | TRBV7-2 | NA | NA | TGTGCCAGCCCCCAGAGTATCGATACCACTGAAGCTTTCTTT | CASPQSIDTTEAFF
TRBJ2-5 | TRBV19 | NA | TRBD2 | TGTGCCAGTAGTATCTGGCTCATGGTAGCGGGATCCCAAGAGACCCAGTACTTC | CASSIWLMVAGSQETQYF
TRBJ2-2 | TRBV4-1 | NA | TRBD2 | TGCGCCAGCAGCCTAGAGAGACTAGCCGGAAGCGGGGAGCTGTTTTTT | CASSLERLAGSGELFF
TRBJ1-1 | TRBV4-1 | NA | NA | TGCGCCAGCAGCCAACTCGAGGGGGTGAACACTGAAGCTTTCTTT | CASSQLEGVNTEAFF
TRBJ2-2 | TRBV27 | NA | NA | TGTGCCAGCAGGACCGCGAACACCGGGGAGCTGTTTTTT | CASRTANTGELFF
TRBJ1-5 | TRBV2 | once | NA | TGTGCCAGCAGTGAAGGGCTATCGTGGGCGGGGGGGAATCAGCCCCAGCATTTT | CASSEGLSWAGGNQPQHF
TRBJ2-5 | TRBV2 | once | NA | TGTGCCAGCAGGGCGAGGGACCGCCAAGAGACCCAGTACTTC | CASRARDRQETQYF
TRBJ2-3 | TRBV14 | NA | NA | TGTGCCAGCAGCCAAGGGCGCACAGATACGCAGTATTTT | CASSQGRTDTQYF